A selection of T cell receptor beta chains follows, all from one sample in a study of blood T cell repertoires in COVID-19. Repertoires were generated with immunoSEQ multiplex PCR, while TCRdb's copy carries only in-frame clones and drops some. The sample lists 250,000 to 350,000 clones, about 88% seen once, with around 12% in the top ten. Material: peripheral blood. These receptors were obtained from a woman in her 70s with COVID-19, enrolled during active disease. Each CDR3 is given with its conserved first and last residue. Fields, in order: clone size, J gene, V gene, D gene, CDR3 DNA, CDR3 protein. D genes are given only for firm matches. Clone size, where shown, is once, few, many, or a class for clones that have expanded.

abundance: .; j_gene: TRBJ2-1; v_gene: TRBV4-3; d_gene: .; CDR3nt: TGCGCCAGCAGCCCGGGTCCATTGACGTACAATGAGCAGTTCTTC; CDR3aa: CASSPGPLTYNEQFF
abundance: .; j_gene: TRBJ1-1; v_gene: TRBV13; d_gene: TRBD1; CDR3nt: TGTGCCAGCGGGGACAGACTATTGAACACTGAAGCTTTCTTT; CDR3aa: CASGDRLLNTEAFF
abundance: .; j_gene: TRBJ1-5; v_gene: TRBV24-1; d_gene: TRBD1; CDR3nt: TGTGCCACCCGGACAGGCGACAATCAGCCCCAGCATTTT; CDR3aa: CATRTGDNQPQHF
abundance: .; j_gene: TRBJ1-1; v_gene: TRBV5-4; d_gene: TRBD1; CDR3nt: TGTGCCAGCAGCTACGGGACAGGGGAAGCTTTCTTT; CDR3aa: CASSYGTGEAFF
abundance: .; j_gene: TRBJ2-7; v_gene: TRBV3-1/TRBV3-2; d_gene: TRBD2; CDR3nt: TGTGCCAGCAGCCAAGACAGGACTAGCGGCCTAACCTACGAGCAGTACTTC; CDR3aa: CASSQDRTSGLTYEQYF
abundance: once; j_gene: TRBJ2-3; v_gene: TRBV7-9; d_gene: .; CDR3nt: TGTGCCAGCAGCTTAGGGGACTTAGGACTAACAGATACGCAGTATTTT; CDR3aa: CASSLGDLGLTDTQYF
abundance: .; j_gene: TRBJ1-4; v_gene: TRBV4-1; d_gene: TRBD1; CDR3nt: TGCGCCAGCAGCCAAGAACAGGGGGAAAAACTGTTTTTT; CDR3aa: CASSQEQGEKLFF
abundance: .; j_gene: TRBJ1-6; v_gene: TRBV9; d_gene: TRBD1; CDR3nt: TGTGCCAGCAGCCCCCGGGTGACAGGGGATTCACCCCTCCACTTT; CDR3aa: CASSPRVTGDSPLHF
abundance: .; j_gene: TRBJ1-1; v_gene: TRBV12-3/TRBV12-4; d_gene: .; CDR3nt: TGTGCCAGCAGTTTGAGGATGACTGAAGCTTTCTTT; CDR3aa: CASSLRMTEAFF
abundance: .; j_gene: TRBJ2-1; v_gene: TRBV3-1/TRBV3-2; d_gene: TRBD2; CDR3nt: TGTGCCAGCAGCCAAGGACTAGCGGGGGCCCCTCGAAAGCAGTTCTTC; CDR3aa: CASSQGLAGAPRKQFF
abundance: .; j_gene: TRBJ1-2; v_gene: TRBV5-5; d_gene: TRBD1; CDR3nt: TGTGCCAGCAGCACAAACAGGGGCGCGAACTATGGCTACACCTTC; CDR3aa: CASSTNRGANYGYTF
abundance: once; j_gene: TRBJ2-3; v_gene: TRBV7-7; d_gene: .; CDR3nt: TGTGCCAGCAGCTTAACCGGACAGCCCACAGATACGCAGTATTTT; CDR3aa: CASSLTGQPTDTQYF
abundance: .; j_gene: TRBJ1-1; v_gene: TRBV3-1/TRBV3-2; d_gene: .; CDR3nt: TGTGCCAGCAGCCCCTCGGGAGGGAAAAGGACTGAAGCTTTCTTT; CDR3aa: CASSPSGGKRTEAFF
abundance: .; j_gene: TRBJ1-5; v_gene: TRBV30; d_gene: .; CDR3nt: TGTGCCTGGAGTAACATAGCCAATCAGCCCCAGCATTTT; CDR3aa: CAWSNIANQPQHF
abundance: .; j_gene: TRBJ2-5; v_gene: TRBV24-1; d_gene: .; CDR3nt: TGTGCCACCAGTGAAGGGGCTGGAGAGACCCAGTACTTC; CDR3aa: CATSEGAGETQYF
abundance: .; j_gene: TRBJ2-3; v_gene: TRBV9; d_gene: TRBD1; CDR3nt: TGTGCCAGCAGCGACGGACAGGGGGGGTCGACAGATACGCAGTATTTT; CDR3aa: CASSDGQGGSTDTQYF
abundance: .; j_gene: TRBJ2-1; v_gene: TRBV24-1; d_gene: TRBD2; CDR3nt: TGTGCCACCAGTGATAGGAGGGGACTAGTTTCGGATGAGCAGTTCTTC; CDR3aa: CATSDRRGLVSDEQFF
abundance: .; j_gene: TRBJ1-1; v_gene: TRBV10-3; d_gene: .; CDR3nt: TGTGCCATCAGTGACCCTAACGCGGGGGGGATCACTGAAGCTTTCTTT; CDR3aa: CAISDPNAGGITEAFF
abundance: .; j_gene: TRBJ2-7; v_gene: TRBV19; d_gene: .; CDR3nt: TGTGCCAGTAGTACGGCCTTCACAGGGTACGAGCAGTACTTC; CDR3aa: CASSTAFTGYEQYF
abundance: .; j_gene: TRBJ1-1; v_gene: TRBV19; d_gene: TRBD1; CDR3nt: TGTGCCAGTATCGTAACAGGGGGCACTGAAGCTTTCTTT; CDR3aa: CASIVTGGTEAFF
abundance: .; j_gene: TRBJ1-1; v_gene: TRBV3-1/TRBV3-2; d_gene: .; CDR3nt: TGTGCCAGCAGCCAAGATGGCGGGGCTTTCTTT; CDR3aa: CASSQDGGAFF
abundance: .; j_gene: TRBJ2-1; v_gene: TRBV4-1; d_gene: .; CDR3nt: TGCGCCAGCCTCCGGGGAGATGAGCAGTTCTTC; CDR3aa: CASLRGDEQFF
abundance: .; j_gene: TRBJ2-7; v_gene: TRBV7-2; d_gene: TRBD2; CDR3nt: TGTGCCAGCAGCCCCCGAGGGGGCGGGGGGGCCTACGAGCAGTACTTC; CDR3aa: CASSPRGGGGAYEQYF
abundance: .; j_gene: TRBJ1-2; v_gene: TRBV28; d_gene: .; CDR3nt: TGTGCCAGCAGTCCCAGGACAGCACTTGGCTACACCTTC; CDR3aa: CASSPRTALGYTF
abundance: .; j_gene: TRBJ1-1; v_gene: TRBV12-5; d_gene: TRBD1; CDR3nt: TGTGCTAGTGGTGTGCCCCTCCGGGACAGGGGGCGGTCGACTGAAGCTTTCTTT; CDR3aa: CASGVPLRDRGRSTEAFF
abundance: once; j_gene: TRBJ2-2; v_gene: TRBV20-1; d_gene: .; CDR3nt: TGCAGTGCTATGATGAGCGGGGAGCTGTTTTTT; CDR3aa: CSAMMSGELFF
abundance: .; j_gene: TRBJ2-5; v_gene: TRBV18; d_gene: TRBD2; CDR3nt: TGTGCCAGCTCACCATCGACCGGGAGGCAAGAGACCCAGTACTTC; CDR3aa: CASSPSTGRQETQYF
abundance: once; j_gene: TRBJ1-4; v_gene: TRBV4-1; d_gene: TRBD1; CDR3nt: TGCGCCAGCAGCTTACGGACAGGGGGCGATGAAAAACTGTTTTTT; CDR3aa: CASSLRTGGDEKLFF
abundance: .; j_gene: TRBJ1-1; v_gene: TRBV7-7; d_gene: .; CDR3nt: TGTGCCAGCAGCCCTACACGGGGGTCCGAAGCTTTCTTT; CDR3aa: CASSPTRGSEAFF
abundance: .; j_gene: TRBJ1-5; v_gene: TRBV12-3/TRBV12-4; d_gene: .; CDR3nt: TGTGCCAGCTGCCACAGGGACAATCAGCCCCAGCATTTT; CDR3aa: CASCHRDNQPQHF
abundance: .; j_gene: TRBJ2-5; v_gene: TRBV7-9; d_gene: .; CDR3nt: TGTGCCAGCAGCTTGCCCCCCCGGCGGTTACAAGAGACCCAGTACTTC; CDR3aa: CASSLPPRRLQETQYF
abundance: few; j_gene: TRBJ1-2; v_gene: TRBV6-1; d_gene: TRBD1; CDR3nt: TGTGCCAGCAGTGATCTAACAGGGGACCGCTACACCTTC; CDR3aa: CASSDLTGDRYTF